These 15 T cell receptor beta chains share one sample of origin, sequenced in a study of blood T cells in healthy people across ages (dated by TCRdb to between 2014 and 2017). Preparation of the library involved 5' RACE. The run used an Illumina HiSeq 2500. The second PCR ran for roughly 7 to 12 cycles and used a J-beta primer mix along with a sample-barcoded 5' primer. TCRdb cleaned the public reads at Q25 with fastp, built clones with MiXCR and kept in-frame beta chains. Every CDR3 protein is listed once, alongside the most common genes and DNA of its rows. The sample table shows around 1.5 million distinct CDR3 sequences, and around 39% are seen once. Roughly 8.2% of the sample is held by the ten biggest clonotypes. The sample comprised blood. The receptors here all came from a woman younger than 35 in good health.

The chain has TRBV29-1 and TRBJ2-7; D may match TRBD1 or TRBD2 (5 bases each). V gave up 5 bases and J gave up 0 bases, with 11 bases separating them. Per germline, CDR1 SQVTM and CDR2 ANQGSEA. The CDR3 has 13 residues. CDR3 DNA sequence: TGCAGCGTTTTCGAGGGGACCTCCTACGAGCAGTACTTC. Translating it yields CSVFEGTSYEQYF.

This clonotype has more than one count but fewer than ten. V and J are TRBV5-1 and TRBJ2-1; D remains ambiguous. V dropped 0 bases and J dropped 15 bases, with 7 bases sitting between them. CDR3 length: 10 amino acids. The germline V gene encodes CDR1 SGHRS and CDR2 YFSETQ. The CDR3 nucleotides read TGCGCCAGCAGCTTGGCCCTTCGGTTCTTC. Its translation is CASSLALRFF.

This clonotype has more than one count but fewer than ten. The J gene is TRBJ2-5, the V gene TRBV29-1, with TRBD1 identical over 11 bases. Germline V lookup: CDR1 SQVTM, CDR2 ANQGSEA. The CDR3 is 14 residues long. J gave up 5 bases and V 6 bases, and 8 bases lay outside the gene matches. The DNA for the CDR3 is TGCAGCGTCGCCCGGACAGGGGGCGTGGAGACCCAGTACTTC. It specifies CSVARTGGVETQYF.

The rearrangement links TRBV19 to TRBJ2-3, with 15 positions matching TRBD2. Germline CDR1 is LNHDA and CDR2 is SQIVND (reference sequence). After removal of 9 bases from V and 4 bases from J, the junction contained 5 bases not matched to a gene. CDR3 size: 15 residues. The CDR3 region is CASRGLAGGSDTQYF. DNA of the CDR3: TGTGCCAGCCGCGGACTAGCGGGGGGGTCAGATACGCAGTATTTT. Full variable domain (rest looked up from reference TRBV19 and TRBJ2-3): DGGITQSPKYLFRKEGQNVTLSCEQNLNHDAMYWYRQDPGQGLRLIYYSQIVNDFQKGDIAEGYSVSREKKESFPLTVTSAQKNPTAFYLCASRGLAGGSDTQYFGPGTRLTVL.

This clonotype was seen only a few times. The chain joins TRBV6-5 to TRBJ2-5; perhaps D is TRBD1 or TRBD2 (5 bases each). Germline CDR1 is MNHEY and CDR2 is SVGAGI. The V gene lost 5 bases and the J gene lost 2 bases, with 12 bases spanning the gap. This CDR3 has 14 residues. The CDR3 coding sequence is TGTGCCAGCAGTCCGGGACCGTTGCAAGAGACCCAGTACTTC. It translates to CASSPGPLQETQYF.

The V gene is TRBV12-3 or TRBV12-4, the J gene TRBJ1-2, with D possibly matching TRBD1 (5 bases). V lost 4 bases to trimming and J lost 5 bases, with 17 bases between them. The CDR3 runs 15 residues. CDR3 loop: CASSSPGREDYGYTF. The CDR3 nucleotides read TGTGCCAGCAGTTCCCCAGGGAGGGAGGATTATGGCTACACCTTC.

The genes are TRBV7-9 and TRBJ2-3, with TRBD2 identical over 9 bases. The germline V gene has CDR1 SEHNR and CDR2 FQNEAQ (reference sequence). V dropped 5 bases and J dropped 4; count of bases not matched to a gene: 10. This CDR3 is 16 amino acids long. The CDR3 nucleotides read TGTGCCAGCAGCCTACCCCCTAGCGGGACTGCAGATACGCAGTATTTT. Protein sequence: CASSLPPSGTADTQYF.

This clonotype has a count of ten or more. One end of the junction fails to match germline, which may point to a read error. V gene TRBV7-7 combines with J gene TRBJ2-5, with TRBD2 as a possible D gene (5 bases). Germline V CDR1 and CDR2: SSHAT, FNYEAQ (reference sequence). The CDR3 totals 13 residues. Here the CDR3 reads CASSRTGYGAQYF. For the CDR3, the DNA is TGTGCTAGCAGCCGGACTGGTTACGGGGCCCAGTACTTC.

This clonotype was observed a few times. The chain uses TRBV18 and TRBJ2-7; TRBD1 matches at 9 bases. The germline V gene has CDR1 KGHSH and CDR2 LQKENI. The CDR3 has 14 amino acids. Trimming took 5 bases from V and 5 from J; bases not matched to a gene: 7. The CDR3 sequence is CASSASGTGNEQYF. The CDR3 coding sequence is TGTGCCAGCTCAGCCTCCGGGACAGGGAACGAGCAGTACTTC.

In its sample, this clonotype was seen many times. The chain joins TRBV12-3 or TRBV12-4 to TRBJ2-7; 9 bases match TRBD1. The CDR3 runs to 14 residues. The junction had 5 bases not matched to a gene; V was cut back by 5 bases and J by 3 bases. DNA for the CDR3: TGTGCCAGCAGTGTTCGGGACAGGGTCTACGAGCAGTACTTC. Amino acids: CASSVRDRVYEQYF.

The rearrangement uses TRBV6-5 and TRBJ1-1, with no clear D. Per the germline V gene, CDR1 is MNHEY and CDR2 is SVGAGI. V lost 5 bases, J lost 4 bases, and 17 bases lay in between. The CDR3 spans 15 residues. This chain's CDR3 is CASSNTGFSGTEAFF. In DNA, the CDR3 is TGTGCCAGCAGTAACACGGGATTCTCGGGCACTGAAGCTTTCTTT.

The V call is TRBV9, the J call TRBJ2-1; 8 bases are a match to TRBD2. The ends lost 0 bases at V and 6 bases at J; junction bases unmatched: 8. Germline-derived CDR1 and CDR2 are SGDLS and YYNGEE. The CDR3 is 16 amino acids. The CDR3 nucleotides read TGTGCCAGCAGCGTAGATGGGACTAGGGGTGCCAATGAGCAGTTCTTC. This translates into CASSVDGTRGANEQFF.

The rearrangement joins TRBV5-1 to TRBJ1-1; TRBD1 is a possible D gene (5 bases). This CDR3 has 15 residues. V was shortened by 4 bases and J by 4 bases, with 17 bases between the two germline ends. The V gene's germline CDR1 is SGHRS and CDR2 YFSETQ. CDR3 sequence reads: CASSGGERLSTEAFF. DNA for the CDR3: TGCGCCAGCAGCGGGGGGGAAAGGTTATCCACTGAAGCTTTCTTT.

This clonotype was counted only a few times. V and J are TRBV29-1 and TRBJ1-1; 7 bases are a match to TRBD1. Unmatched junction bases numbered 9, after V lost 7 bases and J lost 4 bases. Germline V CDR1 and CDR2: SQVTM, ANQGSEA. This CDR3 is 13 amino acids long. DNA for the CDR3: TGCAGCGCTTCGGACAGGCAGGCCACTGAAGCTTTCTTT. Amino acid sequence: CSASDRQATEAFF. Supplemented by reference TRBV29-1 and TRBJ1-1, the full variable domain reads SAVISQKPSRDICQRGTSLTIQCQVDSQVTMMFWYRQQPGQSLTLIATANQGSEATYESGFVIDKFPISRPNLTFSTLTVSNMSPEDSSIYLCSASDRQATEAFFGQGTRLTVV.

This rearrangement joins TRBV27 to TRBJ2-3, with 7 bases identical to TRBD2. In germline, CDR1 is MNHEY, CDR2 SMNVEV (reference sequence). V lost 2 bases and J lost 10; bases outside the gene matches: 9. The CDR3 has 14 amino acids. The CDR3 bases are TGTGCCAGCAGTTTAAGCGGGACCGGAGGGTCGCAGTATTTT. It specifies CASSLSGTGGSQYF.